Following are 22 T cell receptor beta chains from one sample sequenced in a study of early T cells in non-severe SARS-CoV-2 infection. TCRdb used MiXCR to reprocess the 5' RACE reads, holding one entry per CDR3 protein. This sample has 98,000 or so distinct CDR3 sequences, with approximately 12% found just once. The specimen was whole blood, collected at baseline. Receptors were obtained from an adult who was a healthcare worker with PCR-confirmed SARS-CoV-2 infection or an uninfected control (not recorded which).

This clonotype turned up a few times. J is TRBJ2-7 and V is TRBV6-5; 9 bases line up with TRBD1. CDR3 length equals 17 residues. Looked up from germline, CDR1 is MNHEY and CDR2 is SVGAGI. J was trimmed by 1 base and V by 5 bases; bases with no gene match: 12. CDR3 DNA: TGTGCCAGCAGTAGAGCCGGGACAGGGCGTCTATCCTACGAGCAGTACTTC. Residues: CASSRAGTGRLSYEQYF.

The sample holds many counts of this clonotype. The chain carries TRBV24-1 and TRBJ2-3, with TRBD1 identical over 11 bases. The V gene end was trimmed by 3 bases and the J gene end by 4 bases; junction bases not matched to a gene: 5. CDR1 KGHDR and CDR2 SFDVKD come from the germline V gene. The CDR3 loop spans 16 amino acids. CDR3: CATSDPGQGGADTQYF. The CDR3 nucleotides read TGTGCCACCAGTGATCCGGGACAGGGGGGCGCAGATACGCAGTATTTT.

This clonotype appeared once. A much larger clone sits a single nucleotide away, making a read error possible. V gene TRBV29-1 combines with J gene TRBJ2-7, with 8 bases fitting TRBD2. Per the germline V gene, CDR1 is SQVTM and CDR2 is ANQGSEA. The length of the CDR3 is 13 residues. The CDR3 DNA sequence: TGCAGCGTGATCAGCGGGAGATCCTACGAGCAGCACTTC. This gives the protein CSVISGRSYEQHF.

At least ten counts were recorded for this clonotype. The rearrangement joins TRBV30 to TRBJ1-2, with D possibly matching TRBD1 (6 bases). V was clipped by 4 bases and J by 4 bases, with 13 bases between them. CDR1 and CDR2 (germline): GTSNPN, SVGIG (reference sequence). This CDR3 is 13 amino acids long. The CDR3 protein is CAWKGGGVYGYTF. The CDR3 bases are TGTGCCTGGAAGGGTGGGGGCGTCTATGGCTACACCTTC.

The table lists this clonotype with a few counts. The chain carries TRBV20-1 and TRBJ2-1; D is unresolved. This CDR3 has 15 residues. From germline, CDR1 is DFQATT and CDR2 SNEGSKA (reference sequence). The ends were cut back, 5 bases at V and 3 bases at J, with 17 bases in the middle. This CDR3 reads CSAGKFGANYNEQFF. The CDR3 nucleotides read TGCAGTGCTGGCAAGTTTGGCGCAAACTACAATGAGCAGTTCTTC.

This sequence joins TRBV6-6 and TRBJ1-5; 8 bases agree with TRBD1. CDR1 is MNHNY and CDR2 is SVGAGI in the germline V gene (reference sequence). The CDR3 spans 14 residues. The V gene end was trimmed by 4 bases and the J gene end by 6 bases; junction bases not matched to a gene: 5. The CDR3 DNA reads TGTGCCAGCAGTTCCGGACAGGGAGTTCAGCCCCAGCATTTT. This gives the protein CASSSGQGVQPQHF.

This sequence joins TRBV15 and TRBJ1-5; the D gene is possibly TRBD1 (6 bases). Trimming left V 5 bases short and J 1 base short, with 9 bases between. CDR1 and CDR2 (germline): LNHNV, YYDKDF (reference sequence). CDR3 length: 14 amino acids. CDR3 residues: CATSPDSSNQPQHF. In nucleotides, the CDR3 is TGTGCCACCAGCCCGGACAGCAGCAATCAGCCCCAGCATTTT.

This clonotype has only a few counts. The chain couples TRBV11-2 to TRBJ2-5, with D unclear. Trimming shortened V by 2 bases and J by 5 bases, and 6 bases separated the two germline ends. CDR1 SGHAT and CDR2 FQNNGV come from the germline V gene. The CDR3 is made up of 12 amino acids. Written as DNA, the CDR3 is TGTGCCAGCAGCTTACTTAGCGAGACCCAGTACTTC. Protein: CASSLLSETQYF.

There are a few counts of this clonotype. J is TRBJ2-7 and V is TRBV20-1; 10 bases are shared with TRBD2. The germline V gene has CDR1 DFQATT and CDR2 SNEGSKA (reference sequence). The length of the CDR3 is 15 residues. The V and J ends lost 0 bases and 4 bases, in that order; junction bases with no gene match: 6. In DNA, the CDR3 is TGCAGTGCTAGAGATCAGGCTAGCGGGAGTTACGAGCAGTACTTC. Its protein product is CSARDQASGSYEQYF.

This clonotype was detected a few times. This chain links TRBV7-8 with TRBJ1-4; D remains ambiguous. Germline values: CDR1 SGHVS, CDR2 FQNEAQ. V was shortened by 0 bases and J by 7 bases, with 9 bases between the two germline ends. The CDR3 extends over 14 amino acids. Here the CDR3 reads CASSLATRGEKLFF. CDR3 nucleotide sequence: TGTGCCAGCAGCTTAGCAACGCGGGGTGAAAAACTGTTTTTT.

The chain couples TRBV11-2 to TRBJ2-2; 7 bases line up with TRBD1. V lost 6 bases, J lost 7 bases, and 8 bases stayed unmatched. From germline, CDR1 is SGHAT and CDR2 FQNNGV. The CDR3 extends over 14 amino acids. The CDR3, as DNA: TGTGCCAGCAGTTCCTGGACAGGCGGCGGGGAGCTGTTTTTT. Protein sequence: CASSSWTGGGELFF.

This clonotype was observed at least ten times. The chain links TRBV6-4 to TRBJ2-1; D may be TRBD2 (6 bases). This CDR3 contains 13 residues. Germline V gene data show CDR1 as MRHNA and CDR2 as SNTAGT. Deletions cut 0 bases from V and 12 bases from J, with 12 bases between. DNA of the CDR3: TGTGCCAGCAGTGACTCTGGGCGGGGAGGGCAGTTCTTC. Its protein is CASSDSGRGGQFF.

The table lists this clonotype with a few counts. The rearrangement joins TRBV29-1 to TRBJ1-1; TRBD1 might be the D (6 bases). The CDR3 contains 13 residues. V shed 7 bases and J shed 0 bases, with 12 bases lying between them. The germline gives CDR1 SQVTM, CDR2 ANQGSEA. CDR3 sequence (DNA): TGCAGCGCCGAGACAGGAATGAACACTGAAGCTTTCTTT. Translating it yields CSAETGMNTEAFF.

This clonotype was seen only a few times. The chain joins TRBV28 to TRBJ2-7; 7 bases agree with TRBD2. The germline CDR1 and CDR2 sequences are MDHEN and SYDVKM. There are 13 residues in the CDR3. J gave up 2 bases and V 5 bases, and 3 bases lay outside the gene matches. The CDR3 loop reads CASSVSGPYEQYF. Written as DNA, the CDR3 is TGTGCCAGCAGTGTTAGCGGGCCCTACGAGCAGTACTTC. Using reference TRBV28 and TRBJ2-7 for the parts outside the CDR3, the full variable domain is DVKVTQSSRYLVKRTGEKVFLECVQDMDHENMFWYRQDPGLGLRLIYFSYDVKMKEKGDIPEGYSVSREKKERFSLILESASTNQTSMYLCASSVSGPYEQYFGPGTRLTVT.

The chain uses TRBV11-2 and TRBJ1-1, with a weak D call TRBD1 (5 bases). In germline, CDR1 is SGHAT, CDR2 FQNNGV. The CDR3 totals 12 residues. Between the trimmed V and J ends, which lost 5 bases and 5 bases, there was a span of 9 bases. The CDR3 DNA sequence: TGTGCCAGCAGCACTTGGGGGACTGAAGCTTTCTTT. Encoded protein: CASSTWGTEAFF. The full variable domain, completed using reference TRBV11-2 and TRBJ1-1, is EAGVAQSPRYKIIEKRQSVAFWCNPISGHATLYWYQQILGQGPKLLIQFQNNGVVDDSQLPKDRFSAERLKGVDSTLKIQPAKLEDSAVYLCASSTWGTEAFFGQGTRLTVV.

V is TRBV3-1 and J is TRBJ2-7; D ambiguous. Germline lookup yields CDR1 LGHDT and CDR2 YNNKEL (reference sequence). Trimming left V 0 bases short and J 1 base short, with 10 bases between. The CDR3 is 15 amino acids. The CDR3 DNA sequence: TGTGCCAGCAGCCAAGACGGGCTGCTATCCTACGAGCAGTACTTC. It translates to CASSQDGLLSYEQYF.

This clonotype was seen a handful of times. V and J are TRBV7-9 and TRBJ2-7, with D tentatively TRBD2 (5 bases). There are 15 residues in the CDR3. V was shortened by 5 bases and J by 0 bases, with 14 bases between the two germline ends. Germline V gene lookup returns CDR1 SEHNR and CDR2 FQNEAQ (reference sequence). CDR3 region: CASSAPPRGSYEQYF. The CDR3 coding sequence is TGTGCCAGCAGCGCCCCCCCCCGGGGCTCCTACGAGCAGTACTTC.

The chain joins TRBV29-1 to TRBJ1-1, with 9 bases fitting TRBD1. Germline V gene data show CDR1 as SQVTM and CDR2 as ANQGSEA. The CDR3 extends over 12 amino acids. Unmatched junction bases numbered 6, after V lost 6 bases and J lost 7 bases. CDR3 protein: CSVGTGNFEAFF. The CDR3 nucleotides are TGCAGCGTAGGGACAGGGAATTTTGAAGCTTTCTTT. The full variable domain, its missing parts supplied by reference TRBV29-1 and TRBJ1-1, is SAVISQKPSRDICQRGTSLTIQCQVDSQVTMMFWYRQQPGQSLTLIATANQGSEATYESGFVIDKFPISRPNLTFSTLTVSNMSPEDSSIYLCSVGTGNFEAFFGQGTRLTVV.

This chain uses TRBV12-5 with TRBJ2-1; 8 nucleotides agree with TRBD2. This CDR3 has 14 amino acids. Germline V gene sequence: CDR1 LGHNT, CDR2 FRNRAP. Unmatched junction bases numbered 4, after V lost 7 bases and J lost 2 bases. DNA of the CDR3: TGTGCTAGTGTTAGCGGGAAGACCTACAATGAGCAGTTCTTC. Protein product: CASVSGKTYNEQFF.

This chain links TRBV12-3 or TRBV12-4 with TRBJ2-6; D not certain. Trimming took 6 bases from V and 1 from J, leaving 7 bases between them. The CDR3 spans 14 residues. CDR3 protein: CASSQWSGANVLTF. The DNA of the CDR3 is TGTGCCAGCAGCCAGTGGTCTGGGGCCAACGTCCTGACTTTC.

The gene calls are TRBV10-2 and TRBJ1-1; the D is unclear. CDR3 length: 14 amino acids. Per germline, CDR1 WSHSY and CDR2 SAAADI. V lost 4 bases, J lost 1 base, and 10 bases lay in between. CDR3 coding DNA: TGCGCCAGCAGTGGAAGAAGTTCGAACACTGAAGCTTTCTTT. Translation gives CASSGRSSNTEAFF.

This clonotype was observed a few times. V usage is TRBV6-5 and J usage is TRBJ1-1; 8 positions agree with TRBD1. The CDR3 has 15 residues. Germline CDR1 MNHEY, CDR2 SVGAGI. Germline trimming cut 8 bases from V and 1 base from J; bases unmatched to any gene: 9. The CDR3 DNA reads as TGTGCCAGCTATGGACAGGGCTCACCGAACACTGAAGCTTTCTTT. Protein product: CASYGQGSPNTEAFF.